This T cell receptor (beta chain) was profiled in a study of cytomegalovirus exposure and HLA in healthy donors. Looking at the study overall: Roughly 180 million T cells yielded over 90 million unique TCR beta sequences in earlier analysis. General study points: Near-uniform donor sequencing depth was presumed by presence/absence analyses. As confirmed in vitro, three CMV-associated chains were specific for CMV antigens.

Trimming removed 5 bases at V and 12 bases at J, with 16 bases between. CDR3 length: 11 residues. Per germline, CDR1 DFQATT and CDR2 SNEGSKA (reference sequence). Details on this clone: Its target is unknown.

There were likely unrecorded immune exposures, though donors were nominally healthy when sampled. Primers: 60 Vbeta forward and 13 Jbeta reverse. Here immunoSEQ multiplex PCR was the method, and the copy in TCRdb shows in-frame clones only, minus some. The sample gives about 45,000 clones, around 70% of which show up once; 3.4% is in the top ten. Specimen: PBMCs. The V gene is TRBV20-1, the J gene TRBJ1-2; TRBD1 is a possible D gene (6 bases). The sequence came from a woman aged 25 to 39 in good health and CMV-seronegative. The CDR3 DNA reads as TGCAGTGCTCAGGAAACAGGGTTTCACACCTTC. Protein: CSAQETGFHTF.